The text below deals with one TCR beta chain. CDR3 length equals 16 residues. J lost 7 bases, V lost 3 bases, and 6 bases had no gene match. The germline gives CDR1 MGHRA, CDR2 YSYEKL. This entry belongs to a study of blood T cell repertoires in COVID-19. Across the study: Sample material is recorded as cDNA or gDNA derived from T cells, B-cell-depleted T cells, or PBMCs.

This table comes from immunoSEQ multiplex PCR, and its TCRdb copy is limited to in-frame clones, with some not included. The sample includes about 230,000 clones, 85% to 90% of them seen just once. Participants came from 20 to 25 US areas, aged about 18 to 89 years. Cohorts were determined from participant-reported clinical history. Resolution of symptoms, clearance, or two negative PCRs was present in recovered Cohort 3 donors. The V and J genes are TRBV4-1 and TRBJ2-1; 13 bases match TRBD2. The specimen was PBMCs or T cells enriched from blood (not recorded which). This TCR came from a man in his late teens or twenties who had recovered from COVID-19. CDR3 protein: CASSHRTSGSLNEQFF. The CDR3 bases are TGCGCCAGCAGCCACCGGACTAGCGGGAGTTTGAATGAGCAGTTCTTC.